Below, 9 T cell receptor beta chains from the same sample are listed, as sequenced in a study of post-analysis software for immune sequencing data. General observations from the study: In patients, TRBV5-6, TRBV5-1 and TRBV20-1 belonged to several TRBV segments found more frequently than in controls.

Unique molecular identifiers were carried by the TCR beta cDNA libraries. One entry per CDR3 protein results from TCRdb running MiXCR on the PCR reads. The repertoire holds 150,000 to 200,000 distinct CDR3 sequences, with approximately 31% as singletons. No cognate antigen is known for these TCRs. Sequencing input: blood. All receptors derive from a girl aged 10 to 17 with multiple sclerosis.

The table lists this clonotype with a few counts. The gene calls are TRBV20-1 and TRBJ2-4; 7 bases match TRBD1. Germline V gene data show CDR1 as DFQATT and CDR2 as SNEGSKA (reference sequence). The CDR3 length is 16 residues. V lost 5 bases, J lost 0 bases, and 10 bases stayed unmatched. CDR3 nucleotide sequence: TGCAGTGCTTCCGGGACAGAGAACCTAGCCAAAAACATTCAGTACTTC. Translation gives CSASGTENLAKNIQYF.

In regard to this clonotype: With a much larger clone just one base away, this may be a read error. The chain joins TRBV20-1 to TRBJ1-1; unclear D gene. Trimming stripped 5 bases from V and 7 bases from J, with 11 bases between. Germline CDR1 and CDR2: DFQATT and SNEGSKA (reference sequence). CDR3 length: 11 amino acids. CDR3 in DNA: TGCAGTGCTGTGTTCCGGATTGAAGCTTTCTTT. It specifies CSAVFRIEAFF.

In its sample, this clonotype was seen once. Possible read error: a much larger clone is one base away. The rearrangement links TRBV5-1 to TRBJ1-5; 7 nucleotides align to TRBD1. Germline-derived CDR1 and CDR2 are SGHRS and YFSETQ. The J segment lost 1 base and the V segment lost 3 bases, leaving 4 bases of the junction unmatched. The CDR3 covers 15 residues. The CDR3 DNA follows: TGCGCCAGCAGCTCGGGACAGTCGAGCAATCAGCCCCAGCATTTT. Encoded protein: CASSSGQSSNQPQHF.

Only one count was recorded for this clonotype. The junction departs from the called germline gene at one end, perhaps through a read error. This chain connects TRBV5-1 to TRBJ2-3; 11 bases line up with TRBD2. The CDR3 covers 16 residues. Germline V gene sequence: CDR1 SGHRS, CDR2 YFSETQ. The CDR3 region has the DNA TGCGCCAGCTGCTTGGGAACTAGCGGGAGTGAGGTCGAGCAGTATTTT. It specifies CASCLGTSGSEVEQYF. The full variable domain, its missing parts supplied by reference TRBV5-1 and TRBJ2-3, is KAGVTQTPRYLIKTRGQQVTLSCSPISGHRSVSWYQQTPGQGLQFLFEYFSETQRNKGNFPGRFSGRQFSNSRSEMNVSTLELGDSALYLCASCLGTSGSEVEQYFGPGTRLTVL.

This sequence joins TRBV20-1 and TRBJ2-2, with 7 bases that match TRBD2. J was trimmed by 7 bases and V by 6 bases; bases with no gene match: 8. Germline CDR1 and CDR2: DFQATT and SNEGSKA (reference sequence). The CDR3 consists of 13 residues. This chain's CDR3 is CSARGGYGGELFF. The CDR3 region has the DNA TGCAGTGCCCGGGGAGGGTACGGCGGGGAGCTGTTTTTT.

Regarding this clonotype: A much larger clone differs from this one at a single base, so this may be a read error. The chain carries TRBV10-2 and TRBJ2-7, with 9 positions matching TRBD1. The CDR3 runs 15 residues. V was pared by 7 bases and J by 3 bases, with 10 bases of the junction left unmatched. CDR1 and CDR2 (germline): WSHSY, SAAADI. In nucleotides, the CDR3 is TGCGCCAGCACCTTAACAGGGACAGGGAACTACGAGCAGTACTTC. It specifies CASTLTGTGNYEQYF.

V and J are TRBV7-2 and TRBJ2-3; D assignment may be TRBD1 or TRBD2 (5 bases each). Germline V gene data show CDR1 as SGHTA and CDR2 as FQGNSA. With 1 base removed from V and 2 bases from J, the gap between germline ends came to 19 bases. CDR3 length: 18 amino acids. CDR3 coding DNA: TGTGCCAGCAGCTTAGAATGGTTTACTAGGGGAACCACAGATACGCAGTATTTT. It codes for CASSLEWFTRGTTDTQYF.

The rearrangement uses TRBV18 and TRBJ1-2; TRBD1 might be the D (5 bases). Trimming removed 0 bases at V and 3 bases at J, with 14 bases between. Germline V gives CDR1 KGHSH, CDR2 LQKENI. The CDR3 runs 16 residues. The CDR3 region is CASSPPGPLKDYGYTF. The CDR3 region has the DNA TGTGCCAGCTCACCACCGGGGCCGTTGAAAGACTATGGCTACACCTTC.

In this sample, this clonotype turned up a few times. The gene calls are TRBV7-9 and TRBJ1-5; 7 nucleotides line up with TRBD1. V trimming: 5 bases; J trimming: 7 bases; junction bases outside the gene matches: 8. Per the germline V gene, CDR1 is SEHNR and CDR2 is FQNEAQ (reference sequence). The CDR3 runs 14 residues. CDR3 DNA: TGTGCCAGCAGCCCAGGGGGGGAACGGCAGCCCCAGCATTTT. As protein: CASSPGGERQPQHF.